What follows is one T cell receptor beta chain and its context. Its antigen is unknown. From RNA transcripts, TCR beta CDR3 regions were amplified. HTBI primers drove first-round RT-PCR of the TCR CDR3. Via MiXCR, TCRdb re-called the multiplex PCR reads, giving one row per CDR3 protein. The repertoire holds roughly 500,000 distinct CDR3 sequences, with 46% as singletons. The data derive from a study of T cells in Graves' hyperthyroidism and ophthalmopathy. Overall study results and limits: Stable hyperthyroidism was separated from ophthalmopathy by a model based on 13 V-J features. Researchers found most expanded thyroid clonotypes above 0.001 in blood as well.

Material for sequencing was peripheral blood or thyroid tissue (not recorded which). The source is an adult woman with Graves' disease, either hyperthyroidism or ophthalmopathy (not recorded which).

The CDR3: CSAARDSGQPQHF. Written as DNA, the CDR3 is TGCAGTGCTGCCCGGGACAGCGGACAGCCCCAGCATTTT. This chain links TRBV20-1 with TRBJ1-5, with TRBD1 identical over 7 bases. V lost 5 bases, J lost 7 bases, and 8 bases stayed unmatched. Germline V gene data show CDR1 as DFQATT and CDR2 as SNEGSKA (reference sequence). The CDR3 is made up of 13 amino acids.